This TCR beta chain was identified in a study of blood T cell repertoires in COVID-19. Study-level background: Specimens from acute and convalescent COVID-19 originated in the United States, Italy and Spain.

Original data processing: Scientists estimated how many nucleated cells there were by amplifying reference gene primers. The method was immunoSEQ multiplex PCR; TCRdb's version includes in-frame clones alone and lacks a portion of them. That table furnishes V, J and clone size, whereas the DNA furnished D and trimming. In the table there are 390,000 or so clones, roughly 89% of which are singletons. Adults between roughly 18 and 100 years of age took part from fewer than 30 US areas. The CDR3 runs 15 residues. The germline gives CDR1 MDHEN, CDR2 SYDVKM. Trimming pared 3 bases from V and 2 bases from J, leaving 11 bases between.

Material: PBMCs or T cells enriched from blood (not recorded which). The origin of this receptor is a woman aged 45 to 65 who had recovered from COVID-19. The chain has TRBV28 and TRBJ1-5, with D unclear. CDR3 in amino acids: CASSFPSLGNQPQHF. The CDR3 DNA follows: TGTGCCAGCAGTTTCCCCAGTCTCGGCAATCAGCCCCAGCATTTT.